This record concerns one T cell receptor (beta chain) sequence. Antigen specificity is unknown. These data come from a study of T cells in lung cancer brain metastases. Study-wide points: FFPE DNA fragmentation may have prevented retrieving the complete T cell repertoire.

Either synchronous oligometastatic disease or delayed solitary brain metastasis recurrence led to resection. Here immunoSEQ multiplex PCR was the method, and the copy in TCRdb shows in-frame clones only, minus some. This table holds about 7,000 clones, approximately 90% found once. The source of this sequence is a man in his fifties or sixties with non-small cell lung cancer. The specimen sequenced was tumor tissue from the primary lung tumor.

CDR3 sequence: CASRGANTEAFF. Written as DNA, the CDR3 is TGTGCCAGCCGGGGAGCGAACACTGAAGCTTTCTTT. The chain combines TRBV7-9 with TRBJ1-1; D is uncertain. CDR3 length: 12 residues. Germline V gene data show CDR1 as SEHNR and CDR2 as FQNEAQ (reference sequence). The ends were cut back, 8 bases at V and 1 base at J, with 8 bases in the middle.